The TCR beta chain described here comes from a study of Graves' ophthalmopathy and Graves' hyperthyroidism. Ages of hyperthyroidism patients ran from 18 to 65, and their diagnoses were new, under 2 months' duration. Per the germline V gene, CDR1 is SEHNR and CDR2 is FQNEAQ (reference sequence). Trimming shortened V by 10 bases and J by 4 bases, and 13 bases separated the two germline ends. This CDR3 contains 12 residues. This clonotype occurred a few times. Amplifying from RNA transcripts, the study obtained TCR beta CDR3 regions. Investigators did first-round RT-PCR with HTBI primers, then second-round multiplex PCR. One entry per CDR3 protein results from TCRdb running MiXCR on the multiplex PCR reads. The data show more than 1,000,000 distinct CDR3 sequences, 35% to 45% seen once.

The chain has TRBV7-9 and TRBJ1-1; D unclear. The receptor was derived from an adult man with Graves' hyperthyroidism. Sequencing was carried out using peripheral blood or thyroid tissue (not recorded which). The CDR3 loop is CAISEWVTEAFF. In DNA form, the CDR3 reads TGTGCCATCAGTGAATGGGTCACTGAAGCTTTCTTT.